The clone carrying this T cell receptor beta chain was recorded many times. Its cognate antigen is unknown. With listed TCR primers and previously described methods, bulk TCR libraries were prepared. In TCRdb, the PCR reads were re-called with MiXCR into one record per CDR3 protein. The sample has some 320,000 distinct CDR3 sequences; 20% to 25% are singletons. The data are from a study of molecular identifiers for immune sequencing clone quantification. Every naive CD8 library was made from between about 17,000 and 1,000,000 sorted cells with 10%, 30% or 50% RNA. The sorting of naive CD8 T cells used the CD8+CD4-CCR7+CD45RA+ phenotype. General study results and limits: More than 98% of effector molecules, versus under 1% of naive-cell molecules, belonged to clones above 20 RNA copies.

Germline CDR1 is MDHEN and CDR2 is SYDVKM. Trimming cost V 8 bases and J 0 bases, with 11 bases left between them. The CDR3 has 15 residues. Sample: naive CD8+ T cells from blood, with Jurkat cell RNA spiked in. Subset reported: FACS-sorted CD8+CD4-CCR7+CD45RA+ naive T cells. The clonotype comes from a human donor in good health. Some libraries in this study had Jurkat cell RNA spiked in. V gene TRBV28 combines with J gene TRBJ2-6, with D uncertain. The CDR3, as DNA: TGTGCCAGCGCCGGAGAGTTCTCTGGGGCCAACGTCCTGACTTTC. Its protein is CASAGEFSGANVLTF.